Given below is one T cell receptor beta chain in context. Germline V lookup: CDR1 SNHLY, CDR2 FYNNEI. There are 13 residues in the CDR3. Trimming left V 4 bases short and J 5 bases short, with 10 bases between. PCR employed 60 Vbeta and 13 Jbeta primers. TCRdb's copy holds only in-frame clones and misses some; the assay was immunoSEQ multiplex PCR. The repertoire holds tens of thousands of clones, with roughly 67% as singletons. These data originate in a study of cytomegalovirus exposure and HLA in healthy donors. J is TRBJ2-3 and V is TRBV2, with D unresolved. This TCR derives from a woman between 45 and 65 years old in good health and CMV-seropositive. Material for sequencing was PBMCs. CDR3 sequence: CASSGVEIDTQYF. The CDR3 DNA is TGTGCCAGCAGTGGTGTGGAGATAGATACGCAGTATTTT. Drawing the rest from reference TRBV2 and TRBJ2-3, the complete variable domain is EPEVTQTPSHQVTQMGQEVILRCVPISNHLYFYWYRQILGQKVEFLVSFYNNEISEKSEIFDDQFSVERPDGSNFTLKIRSTKLEDSAMYFCASSGVEIDTQYFGPGTRLTVL.